The 26 T cell receptor beta chains below were found in one sample sequenced in a study of T-cell memory formation after mild COVID-19. TCRdb reanalysed the 5' RACE reads using MiXCR and keeps one entry per CDR3 protein. The table has around 160,000 distinct CDR3 sequences, 11% seen once; the top ten hold approximately 3.4%. Sequencing input: PBMCs or a T cell subset sorted from them (not recorded which). The receptor set was obtained from a man in his late teens or twenties who had mild COVID-19 (a few samples of this study predate the infection). Cell type and time point are not known.

This chain uses TRBV12-3 or TRBV12-4 with TRBJ2-7; D call uncertain. Trimming removed 4 bases from V and 0 bases from J, with 16 bases in between. CDR3 size: 16 residues. CDR3 residues: CASSSQVAVSSYEQYF. CDR3 nucleotides: TGTGCCAGCAGTTCTCAGGTGGCGGTGAGCTCCTACGAGCAGTACTTC.

This clonotype was observed many times. The rearrangement uses TRBV4-3 and TRBJ1-6; D is undetermined. With 5 bases removed from V and 6 bases from J, the gap between germline ends came to 14 bases. The CDR3 has 15 residues. Germline-derived CDR1 and CDR2 are LGHNA and YSLEER. The CDR3, as DNA: TGCGCCAGCAGCTGGCCCTCTTACGCTAATTCACCCCTCCACTTT. Residues: CASSWPSYANSPLHF.

This clonotype was counted only a few times. The chain carries TRBV12-3 or TRBV12-4 and TRBJ2-5; D call uncertain. The CDR3 totals 15 residues. Trimming pared 6 bases from V and 1 base from J, leaving 15 bases between. CDR3: CASSPDSTSQETQYF. The CDR3 DNA reads as TGTGCCAGCAGCCCAGACTCGACCTCCCAAGAGACCCAGTACTTC.

The chain links TRBV20-1 to TRBJ2-1, with 8 bases aligning to TRBD1. V trimming: 4 bases; J trimming: 12 bases; junction bases outside the gene matches: 11. Germline V gene data show CDR1 as DFQATT and CDR2 as SNEGSKA (reference sequence). CDR3 size: 13 residues. The CDR3 nucleotides are TGCAGTGCTATATCCAGGGGGCAGGAACGGCAGTTCTTC. Its translation: CSAISRGQERQFF.

The rearrangement uses TRBV5-1 and TRBJ1-3; no clear D gene. The CDR3 length is 15 residues. CDR1 is SGHRS, CDR2 YFSETQ, per germline. V was cut by 1 base and J by 0 bases, with 8 bases left in between. The CDR3 coding sequence is TGCGCCAGCAGCTTGTCACGGAACTCTGGAAACACCATATATTTT. This translates into CASSLSRNSGNTIYF. Complete variable domain (other parts from reference TRBV5-1 and TRBJ1-3): KAGVTQTPRYLIKTRGQQVTLSCSPISGHRSVSWYQQTPGQGLQFLFEYFSETQRNKGNFPGRFSGRQFSNSRSEMNVSTLELGDSALYLCASSLSRNSGNTIYFGEGSWLTVV.

J is TRBJ1-2 and V is TRBV20-1, with TRBD1 identical over 7 bases. Germline V lookup: CDR1 DFQATT, CDR2 SNEGSKA (reference sequence). CDR3 length: 13 amino acids. The trim removed 4 bases at V and 1 base at J, leaving 3 bases unmatched. CDR3 in amino acids: CSAKTGNNYGYTF. In nucleotides, the CDR3 is TGCAGTGCTAAGACAGGGAATAACTATGGCTACACCTTC.

This chain uses TRBV6-6 with TRBJ2-7; tentative D call: TRBD1 (5 bases). CDR1 is MNHNY, CDR2 SVGAGI, per germline (reference sequence). V was trimmed by 2 bases and J by 3 bases, leaving 17 bases between them. The CDR3 consists of 16 residues. The CDR3 DNA is TGTGCCAGCAGTTACCCTCCCGGGTCCAGGGACTACGAGCAGTACGTC. Amino acids: CASSYPPGSRDYEQYV.

This chain uses TRBV7-9 with TRBJ2-6; D is undetermined. Trimming removed 4 bases from V and 2 bases from J, with 9 bases in between. CDR1 and CDR2 (germline): SEHNR, FQNEAQ (reference sequence). The CDR3 contains 15 residues. The CDR3 nucleotides are TGTGCCAGCAGCTCCATAGAGACTGGGGCCAACGTCCTGACTTTC. This sequence encodes CASSSIETGANVLTF.

This clonotype was observed at least ten times. This sequence joins TRBV7-2 and TRBJ2-5; 9 nucleotides align to TRBD2. The V and J ends lost 2 bases and 4 bases, in that order; junction bases with no gene match: 2. Looked up from germline, CDR1 is SGHTA and CDR2 is FQGNSA. The CDR3 spans 14 residues. The CDR3 region has the DNA TGTGCCAGCAGCTTAAGTAGCGGGGGAGAGACCCAGTACTTC. As protein: CASSLSSGGETQYF. Looking up the rest from reference TRBV7-2 and TRBJ2-5 gives the full variable domain: GAGVSQSPSNKVTEKGKDVELRCDPISGHTALYWYRQSLGQGLEFLIYFQGNSAPDKSGLPSDRFSAERTGGSVSTLTIQRTQQEDSAVYLCASSLSSGGETQYFGPGTRLLVL.

In its sample, this clonotype was seen many times. This chain joins TRBV4-3 and TRBJ1-1; the D is unclear. V was clipped by 0 bases and J by 3 bases, with 8 bases between them. CDR1 and CDR2 (germline): LGHNA, YSLEER. This CDR3 contains 14 residues. CDR3 sequence (DNA): TGCGCCAGCAGCCAAGATCCGGGAGACACTGAAGCTTTCTTT. Translating gives CASSQDPGDTEAFF.

J is TRBJ1-2 and V is TRBV5-1; D ambiguous. Germline lookup yields CDR1 SGHRS and CDR2 YFSETQ. The V end was cut by 0 bases, the J end by 8 bases, with 11 bases between. The CDR3 loop spans 13 amino acids. CDR3 in DNA: TGCGCCAGCAGCTTGGCCGCCCGGTCCGGCTACACCTTC. It yields the protein CASSLAARSGYTF. Looking up the rest from reference TRBV5-1 and TRBJ1-2 gives the full variable domain: KAGVTQTPRYLIKTRGQQVTLSCSPISGHRSVSWYQQTPGQGLQFLFEYFSETQRNKGNFPGRFSGRQFSNSRSEMNVSTLELGDSALYLCASSLAARSGYTFGSGTRLTVV.

The V call is TRBV18, the J call TRBJ1-1; tentative D call: TRBD1 (6 bases). V was clipped by 6 bases and J by 1 base, with 12 bases between them. The length of the CDR3 is 14 residues. Germline V gene sequence: CDR1 KGHSH, CDR2 LQKENI. The CDR3 DNA reads as TGTGCCAGCTCGCCCGGACAGTGGAACACTGAAGCTTTCTTT. It yields the protein CASSPGQWNTEAFF.

The rearrangement uses TRBV7-2 and TRBJ2-1; 8 positions agree with TRBD1. With 5 bases clipped from V and 6 bases from J, the junction kept 6 bases outside the gene matches. The CDR3 spans 14 residues. The germline gives CDR1 SGHTA, CDR2 FQGNSA. The CDR3 DNA follows: TGTGCCAGCAGCGGGACAGGTGGTCGCAATGAGCAGTTCTTC. It yields the protein CASSGTGGRNEQFF.

In this sample, this clonotype turned up many times. The chain joins TRBV3-1 to TRBJ2-7; D not certain. The germline gives CDR1 LGHDT, CDR2 YNNKEL (reference sequence). V shed 0 bases and J shed 8 bases, with 11 bases lying between them. CDR3 length: 13 residues. The CDR3 is CASSQDSGRQQYF. The CDR3 coding sequence is TGTGCCAGCAGCCAAGATTCGGGCCGCCAGCAGTACTTC.

In this sample, this clonotype turned up a few times. The chain carries TRBV5-1 and TRBJ2-5, with a weak D call TRBD2 (5 bases). Trimming removed 3 bases from V and 6 bases from J, with 15 bases in between. Germline CDR1 reads SGHRS; CDR2 reads YFSETQ. The length of the CDR3 is 14 residues. CDR3 sequence (DNA): TGCGCCAGCAGCTCGGAGGTAGCGAGGCAGACCCAGTACTTC. It is translated as CASSSEVARQTQYF.

This clonotype has ten or more counts. V usage is TRBV4-3 and J usage is TRBJ2-7; 9 nucleotides match TRBD1. With 4 bases clipped from V and 5 bases from J, the junction kept 6 bases outside the gene matches. The CDR3 totals 14 residues. The germline gives CDR1 LGHNA, CDR2 YSLEER. CDR3 protein: CASSRGQGGHEQYF. DNA for the CDR3: TGCGCCAGCAGCCGGGGACAGGGAGGGCACGAGCAGTACTTC.

A note on this clonotype: One end of the junction is discordant with germline, which a read error may explain. V and J are TRBV4-1 and TRBJ2-4, with TRBD2 matching 8 bases. Germline CDR1 reads MGHRA; CDR2 reads YSYEKL. This CDR3 region has 15 residues. The CDR3 region has the DNA TGCGCCAGCAGCCAAGAAGACGGGAGGGCAGGGGCCCTCCGCTTC. Residues: CASSQEDGRAGALRF.

The J gene is TRBJ1-1, the V gene TRBV4-3; 9 bases fit TRBD1. The CDR3 sequence is 15 residues long. Germline assignment: CDR1 LGHNA and CDR2 YSLEER. The J segment lost 4 bases and the V segment lost 1 base, leaving 4 bases of the junction unmatched. The chain's CDR3 is CASSQATTGGTEAFF. Written as DNA, the CDR3 is TGCGCCAGCAGCCAAGCCACGACAGGGGGCACTGAAGCTTTCTTT.

The chain recombines TRBV5-1 with TRBJ2-7, with D possibly being TRBD1 or TRBD2 (6 bases each). V lost 4 bases and J lost 2, with 19 bases in between. Germline-derived CDR1 and CDR2 are SGHRS and YFSETQ. This CDR3 has 16 amino acids. The CDR3 reads CASSRGPTNAPYEQYV. Written as DNA, the CDR3 is TGCGCCAGCAGCCGGGGGCCGACCAACGCCCCCTACGAGCAGTACGTC.

This clonotype was detected a few times. This chain connects TRBV7-9 to TRBJ1-2; D is ambiguous. V was shortened by 0 bases and J by 7 bases, with 3 bases between the two germline ends. Germline-derived CDR1 and CDR2 are SEHNR and FQNEAQ (reference sequence). The CDR3 has 11 residues. CDR3 nucleotides: TGTGCCAGCAGCTTAGCATTTGGCTACACCTTC. This translates into CASSLAFGYTF.

In its sample, this clonotype was seen a few times. The J gene is TRBJ1-4, the V gene TRBV4-3, with 9 bases identical to TRBD1. CDR1 and CDR2 (germline): LGHNA, YSLEER. The V and J ends lost 4 bases and 7 bases, in that order; junction bases with no gene match: 7. The CDR3 is 15 residues long. The CDR3 DNA reads TGCGCCAGCAGCCCACCGGACAGGGGACGTGAAAAACTGTTTTTT. This sequence encodes CASSPPDRGREKLFF.

The chain recombines TRBV20-1 with TRBJ2-3; 9 positions match TRBD1. The CDR3 sequence is 14 residues long. Trimming took 6 bases from V and 2 from J; bases not matched to a gene: 6. Germline CDR1 reads DFQATT; CDR2 reads SNEGSKA (reference sequence). CDR3 nucleotides: TGCAGTGCGCCAGACAGGGGGGACACAGATACGCAGTATTTT. Translation gives CSAPDRGDTDTQYF.

The rearrangement joins TRBV20-1 to TRBJ2-7, with 12 bases fitting TRBD1. CDR1 DFQATT and CDR2 SNEGSKA come from the germline V gene (reference sequence). V lost 5 bases and J lost 6; bases outside the gene matches: 11. This CDR3 has 15 amino acids. For the CDR3, the DNA is TGCAGTGCTCTCCTCCGGGACAGGGGGCGCGGCGAGCAGTACGTC. Amino acid sequence: CSALLRDRGRGEQYV.

The chain links TRBV12-3 or TRBV12-4 to TRBJ1-1, with TRBD1 as a possible D gene (5 bases). Trimming cost V 5 bases and J 11 bases, with 21 bases left between them. The CDR3 is made up of 14 amino acids. CDR3 sequence (DNA): TGTGCCAGCAGTCTCCTAACCCCCGGGGGTGAGGCTTTCTTT. Amino acid sequence: CASSLLTPGGEAFF.

On this clonotype itself: Its ends do not fully match the called genes, so a read error is possible. The chain couples TRBV7-2 to TRBJ2-7, with D unclear. The germline CDR1 and CDR2 sequences are SGHTA and FQGNSA. There are 11 residues in the CDR3. In DNA form, the CDR3 reads TGTGCCAGCAGCTTAGGGTTAGGACCGACGTTC. Translated: CASSLGLGPTF.

This clonotype was observed a handful of times. The V gene is TRBV6-6, the J gene TRBJ2-5; unclear D gene. This CDR3 region has 11 residues. Trimming pared 3 bases from V and 5 bases from J, leaving 4 bases between. Germline CDR1 MNHNY, CDR2 SVGAGI (reference sequence). As DNA, the CDR3 is TGTGCCAGCAGTTATATTGAGACCCAGTACTTC. This sequence encodes CASSYIETQYF.